The rows below give T cell receptor beta chains drawn from one sample of a study of blood T cells in healthy people across ages. TCRdb ran MiXCR on the 5' RACE reads and lists one entry per CDR3 protein. The repertoire holds hundreds of thousands of distinct CDR3 sequences, with around 24% as singletons. In addition, the sample was reused for a study of T cells of mothers and their children.

The sequencing input was blood. Receptors originate from a boy younger than 18 in good health. Both conserved end residues are part of each CDR3. A D gene is named only where the DNA matches it firmly. Rows may omit the clone size; those that give it use once, few, many or a size class.

D,J,size,V,DNA,CDR3
TRBD2,TRBJ2-1,few,TRBV2,TGTGCCAGCAGTGAAGCTGGCGGGGGTTACAATGAGCAGTTCTTC,CASSEAGGGYNEQFF
NA,TRBJ1-2,NA,TRBV15,TGTGCCACCAGCAGAGATGTAGCGGGGCCTGGCTATGGCTACACCTTC,CATSRDVAGPGYGYTF
NA,TRBJ2-3,NA,TRBV5-1,TGCGCCAGCAGCTTGACTAGCCAGAGCACAGATACGCAGTATTTT,CASSLTSQSTDTQYF
NA,TRBJ2-2,NA,TRBV25-1,TGTGCCAGCAGTGAAATCAGGAAAGCGAACACCGGGGAGCTGTTTTTT,CASSEIRKANTGELFF
NA,TRBJ2-7,few,TRBV18,TGTGCCAGCTCACCACCCTCCCAGGGGAGGTCCTACGAGCAGTACTTC,CASSPPSQGRSYEQYF
TRBD2,TRBJ2-5,NA,TRBV20-1,TGCAGTGCTACCGTTGTCGCGGGGGACCTCTTCGGGACCCAGTACTTC,CSATVVAGDLFGTQYF
NA,TRBJ2-1,many,TRBV11-2,TGTGCCAGCAGCTTGGGTGAGCAGTTCTTC,CASSLGEQFF
NA,TRBJ2-3,few,TRBV3-1,TGTGCCAGCAGCCAACAGGGTTCAGATACGCAGTATTTT,CASSQQGSDTQYF
NA,TRBJ2-7,NA,TRBV5-1,TGCGCCAGCAGCTTGAATGGGGAATACGAGCAGAACTTC,CASSLNGEYEQNF
TRBD1,TRBJ2-1,NA,TRBV12-5,TGTGCTAGTGGTTTCCCGGACAGGGGGCTGAACAATGAGCAGTTCTTC,CASGFPDRGLNNEQFF
NA,TRBJ2-1,NA,TRBV5-1,TGCGCCAGCAGCCCTACGGCCTTAGGAGGTGAGCAGTTCTTC,CASSPTALGGEQFF
TRBD1,TRBJ1-2,few,TRBV7-9,TGTGCCAGCAGCTATACGGACAGGGATCACTATGGCTACACCTTC,CASSYTDRDHYGYTF
TRBD1,TRBJ2-3,NA,TRBV9,TGTGCCAGCAGCACCCGATCTCAGGGGGATACAGATACGCAGTATTTT,CASSTRSQGDTDTQYF
NA,TRBJ1-2,few,TRBV5-1,TGCGCCAGCAGCCATGGGGTTAACTATGGCTACACCTTC,CASSHGVNYGYTF
TRBD2,TRBJ2-5,few,TRBV3-1,TGTGCCAGCAGCAGGGGTAGGACTAGCGGGGGCGACTTCCAAGAGACCCAGTACTTC,CASSRGRTSGGDFQETQYF
TRBD2,TRBJ2-7,NA,TRBV28,TGTGCCAGCAGTACTCCGGCGAGCGGGGGGCACGAGCAGTACTTC,CASSTPASGGHEQYF
NA,TRBJ1-1,NA,TRBV25-1,TGTGCCAGCAGTTATTCGGGGGGGTCTGAAGCTTTCTTT,CASSYSGGSEAFF
NA,TRBJ1-6,few,TRBV7-7,TGTGCCAGCAGCTTAGCGCGGGGGCACGGTTCACCCCTCCACTTT,CASSLARGHGSPLHF
NA,TRBJ2-1,NA,TRBV12-3/TRBV12-4,TGTGCCAGCAGCCGCGAGAGGTACAATGAGCAGTTCTTC,CASSRERYNEQFF
TRBD2,TRBJ2-5,few,TRBV6-6,TGTGCCAGCAGTTACCCACTAGCGGGGGATCAAGAGACCCAGTACTTC,CASSYPLAGDQETQYF
NA,TRBJ2-5,many,TRBV7-9,TGTGCCAGCAGCCAGAACGGGAAGTTATTTTACTTC,CASSQNGKLFYF
NA,TRBJ2-6,few,TRBV29-1,TGCAGCGTTGGTGACAGTGGGGCCAACGTCCTGACTTTC,CSVGDSGANVLTF
TRBD1,TRBJ1-5,NA,TRBV29-1,TGCAGCGTAGCGGGGACAGGGAAAGATCAGCCCCAGCATTTT,CSVAGTGKDQPQHF
TRBD1,TRBJ2-7,NA,TRBV5-1,TGCGCCAGCCGACCTGGACAGGGTAGCGAGCAGTACTTC,CASRPGQGSEQYF
NA,TRBJ2-1,NA,TRBV4-2,TGTGCCAGCAGCCCCCAAGAGAGGGCCCATGAGCAGTTCTTC,CASSPQERAHEQFF
NA,TRBJ1-1,few,TRBV7-2,TGTGCCAGCAGCCACGCGGGACGGAGCGCCGTCGCTTTCTTT,CASSHAGRSAVAFF
NA,TRBJ2-4,NA,TRBV12-3/TRBV12-4,TGTGCCAGCAGTCCCCTCGGGGGGCGAGCGAACATTCAGTACTTC,CASSPLGGRANIQYF
NA,TRBJ2-7,NA,TRBV30,TGTGCCTGGAGCCACAGTCGTGGTGGCGAGCAGTACTTC,CAWSHSRGGEQYF
NA,TRBJ1-2,NA,TRBV20-1,TGCAGTGCTAGGCCCCGGAGCCTACTACATGGCTACACCTTC,CSARPRSLLHGYTF
NA,TRBJ1-1,NA,TRBV5-1,TGCGCCAGCAGCTTGGAGCGGAAGACTGAAGCTTTCTTT,CASSLERKTEAFF
TRBD1,TRBJ2-5,NA,TRBV29-1,TGCAGCGTCCGGGACAGTGAGACGCAAGAGACCCAGTACTTC,CSVRDSETQETQYF
TRBD2,TRBJ2-5,few,TRBV6-5,TGTGCCAGCAGTTATGGGGGACTAGCGGGGGGACCCGTCAAGACCCAGTACTTC,CASSYGGLAGGPVKTQYF
NA,TRBJ1-4,NA,TRBV6-5,TGTGCCAGCAGTGACCGGGCAGGGAGTGAAAAACTGTTTTTT,CASSDRAGSEKLFF
NA,TRBJ2-7,NA,TRBV2,TGTGCCAGCACCTACAGGGCTTACGAGCAGTACTTC,CASTYRAYEQYF